This T cell receptor beta chain was identified in a study of T cell responses to AZD1222 COVID-19 vaccine (dated by TCRdb to the early 2020s). Regarding the study in general: TCR sequencing was performed for fewer than 250 trial participants, of whom 207 were given two doses of AZD1222 and around 25 were given two doses of MenACWY control vaccine. Trial participants were enrolled by age into 18-55, 56-69 and 70-plus year subgroups, with approximately 150, 28 and 58 TCR-sequenced participants respectively.

What the work shows at the level of the full study, not this receptor alone: Conclusions about previously exposed vaccinees were limited because only six AZD1222 recipients were SARS-CoV-2 seropositive at baseline. Spike-specific TCR breadth and depth rose significantly after two AZD1222 doses compared with day 0 and with MenACWY recipients. Reportedly, almost half of the unique spike-specific TCRs recognized epitopes lying outside the regions that are mutated in the B.1.351 and B.1.1.7 variants. Participants were mostly white British and included more females than males, and it was suggested by the authors that clonal diversity may have been underestimated. Vaccine-associated CD4 TCRs spanned the whole spike protein, with dominant responses in regions 160-218 and 743-854. The 56-69-year group was small, and its depth increase did not reach significance, likely because of low power. No day 14 peak-response samples were available, so repertoires were characterized only after the peak T cell response.

The CDR3 regions of human TCRbeta chains were subjected to immunosequencing. The original pipeline was this. TCRs in the repertoires were matched against a reference library of SARS-CoV-2-specific TCRs that had been generated with the MIRA antigen-specificity platform. Breadth meant the fraction of unique TCRs that were SARS-CoV-2-associated, whereas depth meant the fraction of total T cells that were SARS-CoV-2-associated. Using the MIRA data, each spike-specific TCR was mapped to the spike region that the TCR reacts to and placed in a CD4 or CD8 class. Log10-transformed breadth and depth values were compared by one-way ANOVA with Sidak's multiple comparisons tests. TCRdb retrieved this table from immuneACCESS and kept in-frame rearrangements only. Not all clones are present; in checked studies, unresolved V genes account for under half, and no reason is known for the remainder. V and J calls and clone size are copied from that table; D and trimming were computed from the DNA. The sample records just over 90,000 clones, around 87% of which are singletons. Roughly 2.4% of the sample rests with the top ten.

Germline trimming: 0 bases from V, 7 bases from J; junction bases outside gene matches: 2. Reading the germline V gene gives CDR1 SGHRS and CDR2 YFSETQ. The CDR3, from cysteine to phenylalanine, totals 13 residues. Only the CDR3 DNA is retained, 39 bases long and in frame from the first base. On this clone: Its antigen is not yet known. No base quality information exists; no much larger clone differs at one position.

The sample's time point, from its label and the paper: about 28 days (+/-7) after the second vaccine dose. AZD1222 recipients whose second dose came at about 4 weeks and those whose second dose came at about 12 weeks were combined into one group, since spike-specific TCR depth and breadth did not differ between the two schedules. Samples from vaccinated people were obtained from the UK trials COV001 and COV002, which included a single-blind randomized controlled phase 2/3 trial of AZD1222 (ChAdOx1 nCoV-19) in healthy adults. For TCRbeta chain sequencing, PBMC samples from trial participants were taken at day 0 and at day 28 after the second dose.

The sample here was peripheral blood, taken 28 days after the second AZD1222 dose. The rearranged chain carries TRBV5-1 and TRBJ1-2; 8 central nucleotides agree with TRBD1. This TCR was sampled from an adult who received the AZD1222 COVID-19 vaccine. The CDR3 region: CASSLDGTGGYTF. The DNA sequence is TGCGCCAGCAGCTTGGATGGGACAGGTGGCTACACCTTC.